The 15 T cell receptor beta chains below all came from one sample that was sequenced in a study of cytomegalovirus exposure and HLA in healthy donors. Primers for the PCR totalled 60 Vbeta and 13 Jbeta. Sequencing used immunoSEQ multiplex PCR; TCRdb keeps in-frame clones, though not all of them. The data contain 76,000 or so clones, more than 65% of them singletons. The sequencing sample was made of PBMCs. These receptor sequences come from a woman aged 35 to 49 in good health and CMV-seropositive.

Points on this clone: The same CDR3 also results from other DNA sequences found in this sample. The chain combines TRBV30 with TRBJ1-2; TRBD1 is a possible D gene (5 bases). Trimming pared 0 bases from V and 7 bases from J, leaving 12 bases between. Germline V lookup: CDR1 GTSNPN, CDR2 SVGIG (reference sequence). CDR3 size: 13 residues. The CDR3 reads CAWSVLGGGGYTF. The DNA for the CDR3 is TGTGCCTGGAGTGTACTTGGGGGAGGTGGCTACACCTTC.

This clone was counted a few times. The J gene is TRBJ1-1, the V gene TRBV28, with 10 bases identical to TRBD1. Germline assignment: CDR1 MDHEN and CDR2 SYDVKM. The junction had 12 bases not matched to a gene; V was cut back by 7 bases and J by 7 bases. This CDR3 comprises 15 residues. The CDR3, as DNA: TGTGCCAGCATAAGCCCCGGACAGGGGGGGTATGAAGCTTTCTTT. Amino acids: CASISPGQGGYEAFF. Combining the CDR3 with reference TRBV28 and TRBJ1-1 gives the whole variable domain DVKVTQSSRYLVKRTGEKVFLECVQDMDHENMFWYRQDPGLGLRLIYFSYDVKMKEKGDIPEGYSVSREKKERFSLILESASTNQTSMYLCASISPGQGGYEAFFGQGTRLTVV.

V usage is TRBV6-6 and J usage is TRBJ2-5; D gene unclear. V was clipped by 5 bases and J by 7 bases, with 8 bases between them. The CDR3 runs to 11 residues. Germline CDR1 MNHNY, CDR2 SVGAGI (reference sequence). The CDR3 DNA is TGTGCCAGCAGTACCCTGCGGACCCAGTACTTC. It is translated as CASSTLRTQYF.

The rearrangement links TRBV28 to TRBJ2-1; 9 bases map to TRBD2. Losses at the gene ends were 3 bases for V and 7 bases for J; bases not matched to a gene: 10. Per germline, CDR1 MDHEN and CDR2 SYDVKM. The CDR3 is 16 residues long. For the CDR3, the DNA is TGTGCCAGCAGTTTCCTAGCGGGACCCCCCGAGAATGAGCAGTTCTTC. Translation gives CASSFLAGPPENEQFF.

This clone was detected only a few times. V gene TRBV10-3 combines with J gene TRBJ2-7; the match to TRBD2 covers 8 bases. J gave up 2 bases and V 0 bases, and 9 bases lay outside the gene matches. This CDR3 comprises 17 residues. The V gene's germline CDR1 is ENHRY and CDR2 SYGVKD. CDR3 in DNA: TGTGCCATCAGTGAGTCCCTTGGCGGGGGGAATCCCTACGAGCAGTACTTC. Encoded protein: CAISESLGGGNPYEQYF.

This clone has a handful of counts. The rearrangement joins TRBV4-1 to TRBJ1-1, with D perhaps TRBD1 (5 bases). The germline gives CDR1 MGHRA, CDR2 YSYEKL. With 0 bases removed from V and 8 bases from J, the gap between germline ends came to 13 bases. The CDR3 runs to 14 residues. The CDR3 nucleotides are TGCGCCAGCAGCCAAGATCTAGGGGCGTACGAAGCTTTCTTT. Its protein is CASSQDLGAYEAFF.

The chain combines TRBV5-1 with TRBJ2-6; D is uncertain. Germline loops: CDR1 SGHRS, CDR2 YFSETQ. V lost 0 bases to trimming and J lost 0 bases, with 7 bases between them. The CDR3 sequence is 16 residues long. This chain's CDR3 is CASSLESYSGANVLTF. In DNA form, the CDR3 reads TGCGCCAGCAGCTTGGAAAGCTACTCTGGGGCCAACGTCCTGACTTTC.

This clone was counted between two and nine times. The chain links TRBV5-4 to TRBJ1-2; 8 bases agree with TRBD1. The V segment lost 0 bases and the J segment 5 bases; nucleotides outside the gene matches: 12. Germline-derived CDR1 and CDR2 are SGHNT and YYREEE (reference sequence). The CDR3 consists of 17 residues. The CDR3 DNA follows: TGTGCCAGCAGCTTGGTGGCAGGGGGCCGTCAGGTGTATGGCTACACCTTC. It encodes CASSLVAGGRQVYGYTF.

The V and J genes are TRBV5-1 and TRBJ2-3, with D possibly TRBD2 on 5 matching bases. The germline gives CDR1 SGHRS, CDR2 YFSETQ. Trimming removed 2 bases at V and 5 bases at J, with 12 bases between. The CDR3 extends over 14 amino acids. In DNA, the CDR3 is TGCGCCAGCAGCTTCGAGGGAGCAGGAGATACGCAGTATTTT. Protein product: CASSFEGAGDTQYF. The complete variable domain, with remaining parts taken from reference TRBV5-1 and TRBJ2-3, reads KAGVTQTPRYLIKTRGQQVTLSCSPISGHRSVSWYQQTPGQGLQFLFEYFSETQRNKGNFPGRFSGRQFSNSRSEMNVSTLELGDSALYLCASSFEGAGDTQYFGPGTRLTVL.

As concerns this clone: The junction departs from germline at one end; a sequencing error may be responsible. The V gene is TRBV29-1, the J gene TRBJ1-1; tentative D call: TRBD1 (6 bases). Per the germline V gene, CDR1 is SQVTM and CDR2 is ANQGSEA. This CDR3 region has 9 residues. Here the CDR3 reads CSVDRGHLF. The CDR3 DNA is TGCAGCGTTGACAGGGGCCACCTCTTT.

CDR3 protein: CAISEPGRGQSYEQYF. The CDR3, as DNA: TGTGCCATCAGTGAACCTGGCAGGGGGCAATCCTACGAGCAGTACTTC. V and J are TRBV10-3 and TRBJ2-7; 8 positions agree with TRBD1. Germline CDR1 reads ENHRY; CDR2 reads SYGVKD. With 3 bases clipped from V and 1 base from J, the junction kept 8 bases outside the gene matches. The CDR3 spans 16 residues.

The chain links TRBV6-5 to TRBJ1-4, with 7 nucleotides matching TRBD1. The CDR3 is 14 amino acids. The ends lost 4 bases at V and 6 bases at J; junction bases unmatched: 5. From germline, CDR1 is MNHEY and CDR2 SVGAGI. DNA for the CDR3: TGTGCCAGCAGTTCTTGGACAGGTTATGAAAAACTGTTTTTT. As protein: CASSSWTGYEKLFF.

This sequence joins TRBV7-2 and TRBJ1-5, with TRBD1 identical over 8 bases. This CDR3 has 15 amino acids. CDR1 and CDR2 (germline): SGHTA, FQGNSA. V lost 5 bases to trimming and J lost 7 bases; unmatched junction nucleotides: 10. CDR3 DNA sequence: TGTGCCAGCAGCCACTCAGGGGGCTTAGGACAGCCCCAGCATTTT. Amino acids: CASSHSGGLGQPQHF.

The chain links TRBV10-1 to TRBJ1-5, with D perhaps TRBD1 (6 bases). Between the trimmed V and J ends, which lost 6 bases and 3 bases, there was a span of 9 bases. The CDR3 extends over 13 amino acids. From germline, CDR1 is WNHNN and CDR2 SYGVQD (reference sequence). CDR3 region: CASSDRLNQPQHF. The CDR3 region has the DNA TGCGCCAGCAGCGACAGGCTCAATCAGCCCCAGCATTTT.

This sequence joins TRBV10-2 and TRBJ1-2, with unresolved D. The germline V gene has CDR1 WSHSY and CDR2 SAAADI. CDR3 length: 13 amino acids. The ends were cut back, 6 bases at V and 8 bases at J, with 16 bases in the middle. The CDR3 DNA is TGCGCCAGCAGCTTGCCCATGAAAGAGGGCTACACCTTC. Amino acids: CASSLPMKEGYTF.